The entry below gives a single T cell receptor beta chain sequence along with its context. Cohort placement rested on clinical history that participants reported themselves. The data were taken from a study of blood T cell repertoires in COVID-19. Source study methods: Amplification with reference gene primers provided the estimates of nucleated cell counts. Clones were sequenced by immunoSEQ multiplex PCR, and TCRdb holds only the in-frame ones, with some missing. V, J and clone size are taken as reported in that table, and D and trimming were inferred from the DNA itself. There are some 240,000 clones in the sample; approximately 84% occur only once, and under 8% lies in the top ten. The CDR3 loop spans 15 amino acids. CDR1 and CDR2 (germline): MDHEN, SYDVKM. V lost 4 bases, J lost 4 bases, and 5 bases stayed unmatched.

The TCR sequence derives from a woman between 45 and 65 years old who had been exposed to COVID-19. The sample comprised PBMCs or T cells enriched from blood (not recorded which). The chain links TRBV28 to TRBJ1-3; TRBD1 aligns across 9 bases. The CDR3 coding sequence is TGTGCCAGCAGTTACATGACAGGGGGAGGAAACACCATATATTTT. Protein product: CASSYMTGGGNTIYF. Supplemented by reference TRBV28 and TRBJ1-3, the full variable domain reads DVKVTQSSRYLVKRTGEKVFLECVQDMDHENMFWYRQDPGLGLRLIYFSYDVKMKEKGDIPEGYSVSREKKERFSLILESASTNQTSMYLCASSYMTGGGNTIYFGEGSWLTVV.